These 31 T cell receptor beta chains came from one sample sequenced in a study of control samples from healthy donors and cancer patients. Only in-frame clones appear in the TCRdb table, and some are missing; sequencing was by immunoSEQ multiplex PCR. The sample records some 160,000 clones, 80% to 95% being singletons. Sequencing input: blood. These receptors all come from a young woman in good health.

This sequence joins TRBV29-1 and TRBJ2-7, with 8 positions matching TRBD1. The germline V gene has CDR1 SQVTM and CDR2 ANQGSEA. The CDR3 totals 15 residues. V lost 4 bases, J lost 3 bases, and 11 bases stayed unmatched. CDR3 coding DNA: TGCAGCGTTGGAGGGCCGGGGACAGGTATCTACGAGCAGTACTTC. Translated, it gives CSVGGPGTGIYEQYF.

V is TRBV5-1 and J is TRBJ1-6, with 9 bases that match TRBD1. CDR3 length: 15 amino acids. The germline gives CDR1 SGHRS, CDR2 YFSETQ. Trimming took 4 bases from V and 9 from J; bases not matched to a gene: 8. CDR3 amino acids: CASSTDRGRPSPLHF. CDR3 nucleotide sequence: TGCGCCAGCAGCACGGACAGGGGACGACCTTCACCCCTCCACTTT.

The chain uses TRBV7-3 and TRBJ2-7; 9 positions agree with TRBD1. Germline V gives CDR1 SGHTA, CDR2 FQGTGA. Trimming cost V 5 bases and J 7 bases; bases outside gene matches: 6. The length of the CDR3 is 13 residues. The CDR3, as DNA: TGTGCCAGCAGCAACAACAGGGGGCAAGAGCAGTACTTC. This gives the protein CASSNNRGQEQYF.

The V and J genes are TRBV19 and TRBJ1-4; D might be TRBD1 (5 bases). The CDR3 extends over 14 amino acids. CDR1 is LNHDA and CDR2 is SQIVND in the germline V gene (reference sequence). V was trimmed by 4 bases and J by 3 bases, leaving 9 bases between them. As DNA, the CDR3 is TGTGCCAGTAGTAGGGACGTCTCTAATGAAAAACTGTTTTTT. Translation: CASSRDVSNEKLFF.

The chain combines TRBV7-9 with TRBJ2-6; maybe TRBD2 (5 bases). There are 16 residues in the CDR3. V was shortened by 7 bases and J by 4 bases, with 17 bases between the two germline ends. CDR1 SEHNR and CDR2 FQNEAQ come from the germline V gene (reference sequence). CDR3 sequence reads: CASTDNEGVGANVLTF. CDR3 bases: TGTGCCAGCACCGATAATGAGGGAGTGGGGGCCAACGTCCTGACTTTC.

V gene TRBV12-3 or TRBV12-4 combines with J gene TRBJ2-7, with a weak D call TRBD2 (7 bases). This CDR3 spans 12 amino acids. V lost 4 bases and J lost 6, with 10 bases in between. CDR3 residues: CASSWGGAEQYF. In DNA form, the CDR3 reads TGTGCCAGCAGTTGGGGGGGCGCCGAGCAGTACTTC.

This chain uses TRBV7-8 with TRBJ2-1; TRBD2 agrees at 8 bases. The CDR3 is 17 amino acids. J lost 4 bases, V lost 1 base, and 9 bases had no gene match. Germline V CDR1 and CDR2: SGHVS, FQNEAQ. CDR3 coding DNA: TGTGCCAGCAGCTTAGGCCCGGGACTAGAGCAATACAATGAGCAGTTCTTC. Protein: CASSLGPGLEQYNEQFF.

The rearrangement links TRBV5-1 to TRBJ1-6, with no clear D. The ends were cut back, 2 bases at V and 4 bases at J, with 13 bases in the middle. Germline V gives CDR1 SGHRS, CDR2 YFSETQ. The CDR3 spans 16 residues. The CDR3 spells CASSLAGSPYNSPLHF. The CDR3 coding sequence is TGCGCCAGCAGCTTAGCCGGGAGTCCTTATAATTCACCCCTCCACTTT.

J is TRBJ2-7 and V is TRBV7-2; TRBD2 might be the D (5 bases). From germline, CDR1 is SGHTA and CDR2 FQGNSA. V was shortened by 5 bases and J by 3 bases, with 8 bases between the two germline ends. This CDR3 is built from 12 residues. The CDR3 nucleotides read TGTGCCAGCAGCGGACGGGGCTACGAGCAGTACTTC. This gives the protein CASSGRGYEQYF.

This clone was observed a single time. The chain carries TRBV27 and TRBJ2-3, with a tentative D call TRBD1 (6 bases). Germline V lookup: CDR1 MNHEY, CDR2 SMNVEV (reference sequence). The length of the CDR3 is 11 residues. The germline V and J ends were trimmed by 6 bases and 5 bases, with 6 bases remaining between them. The chain's CDR3 is CASRGGDTQYF. In DNA, the CDR3 is TGTGCCAGCAGAGGGGGAGATACGCAGTATTTT.

The V gene is TRBV5-5, the J gene TRBJ1-1; no firm D call. The V end lost 2 bases, the J end lost 3 bases, and 5 bases lay between the germline ends. This CDR3 comprises 12 residues. Per the germline V gene, CDR1 is SGHKS and CDR2 is YYEKEE (reference sequence). In DNA, the CDR3 is TGTGCCAGCAGCTTCTGGGACACTGAAGCTTTCTTT. It translates to CASSFWDTEAFF. The full variable domain, in which reference TRBV5-5 and TRBJ1-1 provide the parts outside the CDR3, is DAGVTQSPTHLIKTRGQQVTLRCSPISGHKSVSWYQQVLGQGPQFIFQYYEKEERGRGNFPDRFSARQFPNYSSELNVNALLLGDSALYLCASSFWDTEAFFGQGTRLTVV.

V and J are TRBV7-8 and TRBJ1-5; D possibly corresponds to TRBD1 (5 bases). Trimming shortened V by 4 bases and J by 7 bases, and 20 bases separated the two germline ends. In germline, CDR1 is SGHVS, CDR2 FQNEAQ. This CDR3 contains 16 residues. The CDR3 loop is CASSSLGPFTGQPQHF. In DNA, the CDR3 is TGTGCCAGCAGCTCCCTAGGGCCCTTCACAGGACAGCCCCAGCATTTT. Filled out from reference TRBV7-8 and TRBJ1-5, the complete variable domain reads GAGVSQSPRYKVAKRGQDVALRCDPISGHVSLFWYQQALGQGPEFLTYFQNEAQLDKSGLPSDRFFAERPEGSVSTLKIQRTQQEDSAVYLCASSSLGPFTGQPQHFGDGTRLSIL.

This clone has only one observation. The CDR3 loop is CASSPGHSNTEAFF. DNA for the CDR3: TGTGCCAGCAGCCCGGGACATTCGAACACTGAAGCTTTCTTT. The chain couples TRBV7-3 to TRBJ1-1, with a weak D call TRBD1 (6 bases). V was cut by 5 bases and J by 1 base, with 11 bases left in between. CDR3 length: 14 amino acids. Germline assignment: CDR1 SGHTA and CDR2 FQGTGA.

The chain combines TRBV21-1 with TRBJ2-7; the table's D call TRBD1 went unverified against the DNA. TRBV21-1 is described as a pseudogene. CDR3 size: 18 residues. DNA of the CDR3: TGTGCCAGCAGCAAGGGGAAACAGGGTCGAGACGAGGCCTACGAGCAGTACTTC. This gives the protein CASSKGKQGRDEAYEQYF.

V gene TRBV29-1 combines with J gene TRBJ1-4; TRBD1 agrees at 7 bases. The CDR3 has 14 amino acids. Germline V gene sequence: CDR1 SQVTM, CDR2 ANQGSEA. V lost 7 bases and J lost 7; bases outside the gene matches: 12. CDR3 sequence: CSGSVQGGAEKLFF. CDR3 in DNA: TGCAGCGGATCTGTGCAGGGGGGTGCTGAAAAACTGTTTTTT.

The rearrangement links TRBV27 to TRBJ1-6; TRBD1 matches at 9 bases. CDR3 size: 17 residues. J was trimmed by 5 bases and V by 6 bases; bases with no gene match: 11. Germline CDR1 is MNHEY and CDR2 is SMNVEV (reference sequence). CDR3: CASREDTGGANNSPLHF. CDR3 nucleotide sequence: TGTGCCAGCAGAGAGGATACAGGGGGCGCGAATAATTCACCCCTCCACTTT.

V is TRBV5-1 and J is TRBJ1-2; D unclear. Germline V gene data show CDR1 as SGHRS and CDR2 as YFSETQ. Trimming took off 4 bases at V and 4 bases at J, with 5 bases between the two ends. The CDR3 totals 11 residues. In DNA, the CDR3 is TGCGCCAGCAGCGCGAGCTATGGCTACACCTTC. Amino acids: CASSASYGYTF. The whole variable domain, filled in from reference TRBV5-1 and TRBJ1-2, reads KAGVTQTPRYLIKTRGQQVTLSCSPISGHRSVSWYQQTPGQGLQFLFEYFSETQRNKGNFPGRFSGRQFSNSRSEMNVSTLELGDSALYLCASSASYGYTFGSGTRLTVV.

The table lists this clone with a few counts. The chain carries TRBV6-6 and TRBJ1-6; a possible D gene is TRBD1 (6 bases). Per the germline V gene, CDR1 is MNHNY and CDR2 is SVGAGI (reference sequence). This CDR3 is 12 amino acids long. Deletions cut 7 bases from V and 11 bases from J, with 12 bases between. CDR3 nucleotide sequence: TGTGCCAGCAACAGGGACACGGCACCCCTCCACTTT. This encodes CASNRDTAPLHF.

The V gene is TRBV28, the J gene TRBJ1-1, with TRBD1 as a possible D gene (6 bases). V lost 6 bases and J 3 bases, leaving 17 bases between the germline ends. CDR1 is MDHEN, CDR2 SYDVKM, per germline. The CDR3 has 15 amino acids. The CDR3 nucleotides are TGTGCCAGCAGCCCTCTCGACAGGTCCCACACTGAAGCTTTCTTT. It yields the protein CASSPLDRSHTEAFF.

This chain uses TRBV6-5 with TRBJ2-2, with unresolved D. The CDR3 sequence is 14 residues long. Trimming took off 5 bases at V and 1 base at J, with 8 bases between the two ends. Germline values: CDR1 MNHEY, CDR2 SVGAGI. The CDR3 here is CASSPGRNTGELFF. CDR3 nucleotides: TGTGCCAGCAGTCCCGGAAGGAACACCGGGGAGCTGTTTTTT.

This clone was observed once. J is TRBJ2-2 and V is TRBV4-3, with 12 bases lining up with TRBD2. This CDR3 is built from 20 residues. Germline CDR1 LGHNA, CDR2 YSLEER. V shed 3 bases, J shed 1 base, and the junction held 12 bases outside the gene matches. Here the CDR3 reads CASSHSSTSGRGGNTGELFF. In DNA, the CDR3 is TGCGCCAGCAGCCATTCTTCGACTAGCGGGAGAGGAGGGAACACCGGGGAGCTGTTTTTT.

The genes are TRBV4-1 and TRBJ2-7; 11 bases align to TRBD1. Per germline, CDR1 MGHRA and CDR2 YSYEKL. Trimming at V came to 0 bases and at J to 9 bases, leaving 16 bases not matched to a gene. The CDR3 has 18 residues. CDR3 nucleotides: TGCGCCAGCAGCCAAGAGCCTCGGCACGGACAGGGGGCGATTGGGCAGTACTTC. Protein sequence: CASSQEPRHGQGAIGQYF.

The gene calls are TRBV5-1 and TRBJ2-7, with 7 bases matching TRBD2. The V segment lost 4 bases and the J segment 8 bases; nucleotides outside the gene matches: 12. In germline, CDR1 is SGHRS, CDR2 YFSETQ. The CDR3 is made up of 14 amino acids. For the CDR3, the DNA is TGCGCCAGCAGCGGAGGGACTACAACTACGAAGCAGTACTTC. Encoded protein: CASSGGTTTTKQYF.

The chain uses TRBV28 and TRBJ2-3; 13 nucleotides match TRBD2. Germline values: CDR1 MDHEN, CDR2 SYDVKM. Losses at the gene ends were 5 bases for V and 3 bases for J; bases not matched to a gene: 5. The length of the CDR3 is 16 residues. CDR3 in amino acids: CASSLVLAGGTDTQYF. The CDR3 DNA sequence: TGTGCCAGCAGTCTCGTACTAGCGGGAGGGACAGATACGCAGTATTTT.

Points on this clone: Germline and junction disagree at one end, which may indicate a read error. The chain couples TRBV7-2 to TRBJ1-3; unclear D gene. The germline gives CDR1 SGHTA, CDR2 FQGNSA. CDR3 length: 15 amino acids. The CDR3 nucleotides are TGTGCCAGTAGCTTAGTTGTCGGCTCTGGAAACACCATATATTTT. The encoded protein is CASSLVVGSGNTIYF.

The rearrangement links TRBV2 to TRBJ2-7; 7 bases match TRBD1. This CDR3 comprises 17 residues. Germline loops: CDR1 SNHLY, CDR2 FYNNEI. V was pared by 7 bases and J by 6 bases, with 21 bases of the junction left unmatched. The CDR3 spells CASTLRPAQGRGLEQYF. Written as DNA, the CDR3 is TGTGCCAGCACCCTAAGACCGGCACAGGGAAGGGGGCTCGAGCAGTACTTC.

The chain couples TRBV4-1 to TRBJ1-6; tentatively, D is TRBD1 (5 bases). This CDR3 region has 15 residues. V was clipped by 1 base and J by 9 bases, with 13 bases between them. CDR1 MGHRA and CDR2 YSYEKL come from the germline V gene. CDR3 coding DNA: TGCGCCAGCAGCCAAGTTTGGGTCAGGGCTTCACCCCTCCACTTT. This translates into CASSQVWVRASPLHF.

This chain connects TRBV5-6 to TRBJ2-1; D is tentatively TRBD1 or TRBD2 (5 bases each). Per the germline V gene, CDR1 is SGHDT and CDR2 is YYEEEE. The V end lost 0 bases, the J end lost 6 bases, and 13 bases lay between the germline ends. The CDR3 is 15 amino acids. DNA of the CDR3: TGTGCCAGCAGCTTGGTCCGGGACGGATCCAATGAGCAGTTCTTC. Amino acid sequence: CASSLVRDGSNEQFF.

The rearrangement joins TRBV5-6 to TRBJ2-5; unclear D gene. Germline lookup yields CDR1 SGHDT and CDR2 YYEEEE. The length of the CDR3 is 13 residues. Trimming stripped 5 bases from V and 2 bases from J, with 10 bases between. CDR3 in amino acids: CASSPTGQETQYF. In DNA form, the CDR3 reads TGTGCCAGCAGTCCGACTGGACAAGAGACCCAGTACTTC. The full variable domain, completed using reference TRBV5-6 and TRBJ2-5, is DAGVTQSPTHLIKTRGQQVTLRCSPKSGHDTVSWYQQALGQGPQFIFQYYEEEERQRGNFPDRFSGHQFPNYSSELNVNALLLGDSALYLCASSPTGQETQYFGPGTRLLVL.

The gene calls are TRBV12-5 and TRBJ1-4; no reliable D call. This CDR3 has 13 amino acids. Germline V gene sequence: CDR1 LGHNT, CDR2 FRNRAP. V lost 1 base and J lost 8, with 8 bases in between. CDR3 amino acids: CASGLGGHEKLFF. CDR3 nucleotides: TGTGCTAGTGGTTTGGGAGGTCACGAAAAACTGTTTTTT.

The DNA for the CDR3 is TGTGCCAGCAGCTTAGTGACTAGCGGGAGGATGTACGAGCAGTACTTC. Amino acids: CASSLVTSGRMYEQYF. The genes are TRBV13 and TRBJ2-7; TRBD2 aligns across 13 bases. The trim removed 1 base at V and 4 bases at J, leaving 4 bases unmatched. CDR1 and CDR2 (germline): PRHDT, FYEKMQ (reference sequence). The CDR3 is made up of 16 amino acids.